This TCR beta chain derives from a study of metastatic and nonmetastatic thyroid tumors. The CDR3 has 15 amino acids. V was cut by 4 bases and J by 6 bases, with 18 bases left in between. Germline CDR1 SGHDN, CDR2 FVKESK. Each patient went into thyroid surgery without having received any treatment. This clone was counted many times. Its antigen is not identified. Regarding the study as a whole: As reported, TCR beta diversity in blood and tumor was significantly higher in malignant thyroid tumors than in benign nodules.

Using MiXCR, TCRdb reanalyzed the PCR reads. Here the sample spans about 24,000 clones, roughly 24% being singletons. This clonotype originated in a male donor with papillary thyroid cancer or a benign thyroid nodule (not recorded which). Some clones in this sample may be carry-over from other donors' samples. V gene TRBV14 combines with J gene TRBJ1-1; D gene ambiguous. The sample comprised blood. CDR3 loop: CASSPLGRVWAEAFF. In DNA form, the CDR3 reads TGTGCCAGCAGCCCCCTAGGTAGGGTATGGGCTGAAGCTTTCTTT.